The 6 T cell receptor beta chains presented below share a single source sample, sequenced in a study of blood T cell repertoires in COVID-19. Profiling relied on immunoSEQ multiplex PCR, and the TCRdb table lists in-frame clones only, not all of them. This sample has approximately 200,000 clones; over 80% occur once, and the top ten carry over 9%. Sequenced sample: PBMCs or T cells enriched from blood (not recorded which). The receptors originated from a man aged 18 to 30 with acute COVID-19.

This clone was seen more than once but under ten times. The rearrangement uses TRBV9 and TRBJ2-1, with 10 bases identical to TRBD1. V trimming: 4 bases; J trimming: 6 bases; junction bases outside the gene matches: 4. The CDR3 runs to 14 residues. The germline gives CDR1 SGDLS, CDR2 YYNGEE. The CDR3 DNA sequence: TGTGCCAGCAGCCGAGGGACAGGGGTCAATGAGCAGTTCTTC. Its translation: CASSRGTGVNEQFF.

The chain joins TRBV6-6 to TRBJ2-1; 8 bases align to TRBD2. CDR1 and CDR2 from the germline V gene are MNHNY and SVGAGI (reference sequence). The CDR3 length is 15 residues. V dropped 6 bases and J dropped 7; count of bases not matched to a gene: 11. DNA of the CDR3: TGTGCCAGCAGCTTTCGAGCGGGGGAGTATAATGAGCAGTTCTTC. Translated, it gives CASSFRAGEYNEQFF.

This clone is a singleton in its sample. The chain uses TRBV5-1 and TRBJ2-1; 12 bases are a match to TRBD1. Germline CDR1 is SGHRS and CDR2 is YFSETQ. Trimming cost V 4 bases and J 8 bases; bases outside gene matches: 4. The CDR3 has 14 residues. Written as DNA, the CDR3 is TGCGCCAGCAGCCCCGGGACAGGGGGCTATGAGCAGTTCTTC. This gives the protein CASSPGTGGYEQFF.

The chain joins TRBV6-2 or TRBV6-3 to TRBJ1-5; 7 nucleotides align to TRBD1. V shed 6 bases and J 5 bases; nucleotides not matched to a gene: 7. CDR1 and CDR2 (germline): MNHEY, SVGEGT. This CDR3 spans 14 amino acids. The CDR3 DNA reads TGTGCCAGCAGCCCCGACAGGGTCCATCAGCCCCAGCATTTT. This sequence encodes CASSPDRVHQPQHF.

This chain connects TRBV9 to TRBJ2-1, with 11 positions matching TRBD2. Germline V gene lookup returns CDR1 SGDLS and CDR2 YYNGEE. This CDR3 has 15 amino acids. Germline trimming cut 0 bases from V and 7 bases from J; bases unmatched to any gene: 3. The CDR3 sequence: CASSVDTSGSNEQFF. The CDR3 nucleotides are TGTGCCAGCAGCGTAGATACTAGCGGGAGTAATGAGCAGTTCTTC.

The chain joins TRBV5-4 to TRBJ1-1; 10 bases fit TRBD1. Germline V gives CDR1 SGHNT, CDR2 YYREEE (reference sequence). Trimming took 3 bases from V and 4 from J; bases not matched to a gene: 3. The CDR3 has 14 residues. The CDR3 DNA is TGTGCCAGCAGCTCTGGACAGGGGGGCACTGAAGCTTTCTTT. Its protein product is CASSSGQGGTEAFF.